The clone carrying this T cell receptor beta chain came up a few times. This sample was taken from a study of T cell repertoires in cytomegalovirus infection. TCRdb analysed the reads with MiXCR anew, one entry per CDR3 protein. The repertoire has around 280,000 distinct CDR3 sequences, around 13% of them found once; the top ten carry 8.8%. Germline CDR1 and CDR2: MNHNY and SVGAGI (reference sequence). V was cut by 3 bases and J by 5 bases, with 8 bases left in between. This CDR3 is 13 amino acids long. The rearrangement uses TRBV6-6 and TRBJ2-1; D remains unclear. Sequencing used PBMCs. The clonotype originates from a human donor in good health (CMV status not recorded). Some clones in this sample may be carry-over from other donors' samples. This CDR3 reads CASSYRGNNEQFF. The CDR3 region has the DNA TGTGCCAGCAGTTATCGTGGAAACAATGAGCAGTTCTTC.